A single T cell receptor (beta chain) is shown here with its context. These data originate in a study of blood T cell repertoires in COVID-19. Study-wide background: Spain, Italy and the United States supplied samples that represented acute and convalescent COVID-19. Sources were T cells, B-cell-depleted T cells, or PBMCs; the material itself was cDNA or gDNA.

V lost 0 bases, J lost 0 bases, and 10 bases lay in between. The germline CDR1 and CDR2 sequences are SGHRS and YFSETQ. CDR3 length equals 15 residues. Sequenced by immunoSEQ multiplex PCR; TCRdb stores in-frame clones only, minus some. The sample lists roughly 150,000 clones, about four fifths occurring once. Material: peripheral blood. This sequence was found in a woman aged 60-75 years with COVID-19, enrolled during active disease. This chain links TRBV5-1 with TRBJ2-7; maybe TRBD2 (5 bases). The CDR3 reads CASSLGSGLSYEQYF. For the CDR3, the DNA is TGCGCCAGCAGCTTGGGCAGCGGCCTCTCCTACGAGCAGTACTTC.